What follows are 29 T cell receptor beta chains derived from one specimen sequenced in a study of cytomegalovirus exposure and HLA in healthy donors. 60 Vbeta and 13 Jbeta primers were used in PCR. Only in-frame clones appear in the TCRdb table, and some are missing; sequencing was by immunoSEQ multiplex PCR. The sample holds roughly 190,000 clones, 74% seen once. The sequencing input was PBMCs. The receptors were sampled from a woman aged 25-40 years in good health and CMV-seropositive.

This chain links TRBV6-1 with TRBJ1-2; TRBD1 matches 12 bases. The CDR3 covers 16 residues. Germline V gives CDR1 MNHNS, CDR2 SASEGT. V was pared by 0 bases and J by 5 bases, with 4 bases of the junction left unmatched. The CDR3 spells CASSEAGQGAPYGYTF. CDR3 DNA: TGTGCCAGCAGTGAAGCGGGACAGGGGGCGCCTTATGGCTACACCTTC.

The chain has TRBV2 and TRBJ2-7, with 12 bases identical to TRBD2. The J segment lost 1 base and the V segment lost 1 base, leaving 11 bases of the junction unmatched. The CDR3 covers 19 residues. The germline CDR1 and CDR2 sequences are SNHLY and FYNNEI. The CDR3 DNA sequence: TGTGCCAGCAGTGAAGGAGAGGGGCTAGCGGGAGGGCTGTCCTACGAGCAGTACTTC. This encodes CASSEGEGLAGGLSYEQYF. Full variable domain (rest looked up from reference TRBV2 and TRBJ2-7): EPEVTQTPSHQVTQMGQEVILRCVPISNHLYFYWYRQILGQKVEFLVSFYNNEISEKSEIFDDQFSVERPDGSNFTLKIRSTKLEDSAMYFCASSEGEGLAGGLSYEQYFGPGTRLTVT.

Notes on this clone: An end of the junction differs from the germline gene, which may be a read error. This chain joins TRBV19 and TRBJ1-2; D is undetermined. CDR1 is LNHDA, CDR2 SQIVND, per germline (reference sequence). This CDR3 contains 13 residues. The CDR3 sequence is CASEKSTLYGYTF. CDR3 nucleotide sequence: TGTGCCAGTGAGAAATCGACACTGTATGGCTATACCTTC.

The rearrangement joins TRBV6-5 to TRBJ2-1, with TRBD1 as a possible D gene (5 bases). The CDR3 is 13 amino acids. V was clipped by 2 bases and J by 5 bases, with 7 bases between them. Germline assignment: CDR1 MNHEY and CDR2 SVGAGI. The CDR3 DNA follows: TGTGCCAGCAGTTACACGACAGACAATGAGCAGTTCTTC. This gives the protein CASSYTTDNEQFF.

This clone was seen only a few times. This chain links TRBV4-1 with TRBJ2-5, with 12 bases aligning to TRBD2. CDR1 and CDR2 (germline): MGHRA, YSYEKL. J was trimmed by 5 bases and V by 3 bases; bases with no gene match: 16. This CDR3 region has 19 residues. The CDR3 is CASSHHSNPSGRVFETQYF. The CDR3 region has the DNA TGCGCCAGCAGCCACCATTCCAACCCTAGCGGGAGGGTATTTGAGACCCAGTACTTC.

The chain carries TRBV5-1 and TRBJ1-1, with 7 bases identical to TRBD1. The length of the CDR3 is 15 residues. Looked up from germline, CDR1 is SGHRS and CDR2 is YFSETQ. V lost 4 bases and J lost 8; bases outside the gene matches: 14. CDR3 sequence: CASSTETGLGKEAFF. The CDR3 DNA sequence: TGCGCCAGCAGCACCGAGACAGGGTTGGGGAAGGAAGCTTTCTTT.

V and J are TRBV27 and TRBJ2-1; perhaps TRBD2 as D (6 bases). Germline V gene sequence: CDR1 MNHEY, CDR2 SMNVEV (reference sequence). The V and J ends lost 10 bases and 7 bases respectively, with 11 bases between them. The CDR3 is made up of 11 amino acids. The DNA of the CDR3 is TGTGCCACCGCCCGGGGGAATGAGCAGTTCTTC. This gives the protein CATARGNEQFF.

The chain combines TRBV19 with TRBJ1-5; 9 nucleotides match TRBD1. Germline CDR1 and CDR2: LNHDA and SQIVND (reference sequence). The CDR3 has 17 amino acids. V dropped 2 bases and J dropped 5; count of bases not matched to a gene: 10. For the CDR3, the DNA is TGTGCCAGTAGTATAAACAGGGGGCCGCTCAGGGATCAGCCCCAGCATTTT. Protein product: CASSINRGPLRDQPQHF.

A few counts support this clone. This chain uses TRBV27 with TRBJ2-1; maybe TRBD1 (5 bases). The germline V gene has CDR1 MNHEY and CDR2 SMNVEV (reference sequence). The CDR3 totals 14 residues. Trimming left V 3 bases short and J 5 bases short, with 11 bases between. The CDR3 loop is CASSFSVGDNEQFF. The CDR3, as DNA: TGTGCCAGCAGTTTTTCGGTAGGGGACAATGAGCAGTTCTTC.

J is TRBJ1-1 and V is TRBV27; tentative D call: TRBD1 (6 bases). V dropped 7 bases and J dropped 5 bases, with 17 bases sitting between them. CDR1 MNHEY and CDR2 SMNVEV come from the germline V gene (reference sequence). CDR3 length: 14 residues. The CDR3 loop reads CASTANRDLTEAFF. The CDR3 DNA reads as TGTGCCAGCACAGCAAACAGGGATTTAACTGAAGCTTTCTTT.

This clone turned up a few times. The chain uses TRBV7-9 and TRBJ1-1; TRBD1 is a possible D gene (5 bases). Trimming shortened V by 5 bases and J by 4 bases, and 17 bases separated the two germline ends. The germline V gene encodes CDR1 SEHNR and CDR2 FQNEAQ (reference sequence). This CDR3 is 15 amino acids long. The DNA for the CDR3 is TGTGCCAGCAGCCCTGGGGGGGAGATAGGCACTGAAGCTTTCTTT. Protein sequence: CASSPGGEIGTEAFF.

This clone was detected only a few times. The V and J genes are TRBV5-1 and TRBJ1-6; 10 positions agree with TRBD1. The germline gives CDR1 SGHRS, CDR2 YFSETQ. Trimming took 3 bases from V and 7 from J; bases not matched to a gene: 1. The CDR3 extends over 14 amino acids. The DNA for the CDR3 is TGCGCCAGCAGCTGGGGACAGGGGAATTCACCCCTCCACTTT. As protein: CASSWGQGNSPLHF.

This chain joins TRBV19 and TRBJ1-5; D gene ambiguous. The CDR3 is 13 residues long. CDR1 LNHDA and CDR2 SQIVND come from the germline V gene (reference sequence). Trimming pared 7 bases from V and 3 bases from J, leaving 10 bases between. CDR3 protein: CASTVSNNQPQHF. The CDR3 coding sequence is TGTGCCAGTACCGTCAGTAACAATCAGCCCCAGCATTTT.

This clone was observed a few times. CDR3 residues: CASSLTEAYEQYF. In DNA form, the CDR3 reads TGTGCCAGTAGTTTGACAGAAGCCTACGAGCAGTACTTC. The chain joins TRBV19 to TRBJ2-7, with D possibly TRBD1 on 5 matching bases. Between the trimmed V and J ends, which lost 5 bases and 2 bases, there was a span of 10 bases. The CDR3 length is 13 residues. Germline lookup yields CDR1 LNHDA and CDR2 SQIVND (reference sequence).

V usage is TRBV28 and J usage is TRBJ2-1; a weak D match, TRBD1 (5 bases). Germline assignment: CDR1 MDHEN and CDR2 SYDVKM. V was clipped by 8 bases and J by 15 bases, with 20 bases between them. CDR3 length equals 12 residues. The CDR3, as DNA: TGTGCCAGCTCCTTAGGCAGTCTGGGGCGGTTCTTC. This translates into CASSLGSLGRFF.

This chain links TRBV9 with TRBJ2-2; D unresolved. Trimming cost V 4 bases and J 6 bases, with 13 bases left between them. There are 14 residues in the CDR3. The V gene's germline CDR1 is SGDLS and CDR2 YYNGEE. The CDR3 region is CASSPRRSPGELFF. In DNA form, the CDR3 reads TGTGCCAGCAGCCCAAGGCGTAGCCCCGGGGAGCTGTTTTTT.

This chain connects TRBV18 to TRBJ1-2, with 8 bases fitting TRBD1. This CDR3 contains 14 residues. With V trimmed by 6 bases and J by 3 bases, 6 bases remained unmatched. CDR1 and CDR2 from the germline V gene are KGHSH and LQKENI. The CDR3 DNA follows: TGTGCCAGCTCCGTATCGGGACAGGACTATGGCTACACCTTC. Translation gives CASSVSGQDYGYTF. Complete variable domain (other parts from reference TRBV18 and TRBJ1-2): NAGVMQNPRHLVRRRGQEARLRCSPMKGHSHVYWYRQLPEEGLKFMVYLQKENIIDESGMPKERFSAEFPKEGPSILRIQQVVRGDSAAYFCASSVSGQDYGYTFGSGTRLTVV.

The chain has TRBV13 and TRBJ2-7, with 7 bases fitting TRBD2. J was trimmed by 4 bases and V by 1 base; bases with no gene match: 1. The CDR3 loop spans 13 amino acids. Germline CDR1 PRHDT, CDR2 FYEKMQ (reference sequence). This chain's CDR3 is CASSLVGGYEQYF. CDR3 nucleotide sequence: TGTGCCAGCAGCTTAGTGGGGGGGTACGAGCAGTACTTC. The full variable domain, completed using reference TRBV13 and TRBJ2-7, is AAGVIQSPRHLIKEKRETATLKCYPIPRHDTVYWYQQGPGQDPQFLISFYEKMQSDKGSIPDRFSAQQFSDYHSELNMSSLELGDSALYFCASSLVGGYEQYFGPGTRLTVT.

The chain combines TRBV28 with TRBJ1-5; possibly TRBD1 for D (5 bases). The CDR3 is 14 amino acids. Trimming cost V 7 bases and J 4 bases, with 14 bases left between them. Germline CDR1 and CDR2: MDHEN and SYDVKM. In DNA form, the CDR3 reads TGTGCCAGCATCGGGGGAATAGCAAATCAGCCCCAGCATTTT. Translation gives CASIGGIANQPQHF.

The J gene is TRBJ2-4, the V gene TRBV2; 10 bases line up with TRBD2. The V and J ends lost 7 bases and 2 bases, in that order; junction bases with no gene match: 5. CDR1 is SNHLY, CDR2 FYNNEI, per germline. The CDR3 is made up of 15 amino acids. CDR3 protein: CASISAGGPKNIQYF. The CDR3 DNA sequence: TGTGCCAGCATTTCAGCGGGAGGGCCCAAAAACATTCAGTACTTC.

The chain carries TRBV7-9 and TRBJ1-3; TRBD1 matches 8 bases. CDR1 is SEHNR, CDR2 FQNEAQ, per germline (reference sequence). The ends lost 7 bases at V and 4 bases at J; junction bases unmatched: 12. This CDR3 comprises 16 residues. CDR3 bases: TGTGCCAGCACCAACGACGCAGGGGGCGCGGGAAACACCATATATTTT. Translated: CASTNDAGGAGNTIYF.

Turning to this clone: At one boundary the junction diverges from the germline segment, which might be a read error. This rearrangement joins TRBV13 to TRBJ2-2; possible D gene TRBD1, 6 bases. This CDR3 is 14 amino acids long. Germline V gene sequence: CDR1 PRHDT, CDR2 FYEKMQ (reference sequence). The CDR3 region is CASSPQGDTGELLF. CDR3 sequence (DNA): TGTGCCAGCAGCCCACAGGGTGACACCGGGGAGCTGCTTTTT.

CDR3 in amino acids: CASSQHQTGENTEAFF. DNA of the CDR3: TGTGCCAGCTCACAGCACCAGACAGGGGAGAACACTGAAGCTTTCTTT. The chain carries TRBV18 and TRBJ1-1; 8 nucleotides match TRBD1. Germline V lookup: CDR1 KGHSH, CDR2 LQKENI. The CDR3 has 16 residues. V lost 4 bases, J lost 1 base, and 8 bases stayed unmatched.

The chain uses TRBV4-1 and TRBJ2-1, with 9 positions matching TRBD2. Germline assignment: CDR1 MGHRA and CDR2 YSYEKL. Trimming at V came to 0 bases and at J to 10 bases, leaving 7 bases not matched to a gene. The CDR3 is made up of 15 amino acids. In DNA form, the CDR3 reads TGCGCCAGCAGCCAAGATGGGGGACTAGCCCTCGAGCAGTTCTTC. It codes for CASSQDGGLALEQFF.

V and J are TRBV28 and TRBJ1-2; 7 nucleotides match TRBD1. J gave up 2 bases and V 2 bases, and 5 bases lay outside the gene matches. Germline V gene sequence: CDR1 MDHEN, CDR2 SYDVKM. This CDR3 contains 15 residues. The CDR3 sequence is CASSLGTARNYGYTF. The CDR3 nucleotides are TGTGCCAGCAGTTTAGGGACAGCGAGAAACTATGGCTACACCTTC.

In this sample, this clone turned up once. The V gene is TRBV28, the J gene TRBJ1-2, with TRBD1 matching 7 bases. CDR3 length: 12 residues. Germline V gene lookup returns CDR1 MDHEN and CDR2 SYDVKM. Unmatched junction bases numbered 6, after V lost 6 bases and J lost 8 bases. The CDR3 region has the DNA TGTGCCAGCAGGGCGAACAGGGGCGGCTACACCTTC. As protein: CASRANRGGYTF.

The chain couples TRBV6-5 to TRBJ2-2; 8 nucleotides match TRBD2. The CDR3 has 16 amino acids. Losses at the gene ends were 2 bases for V and 6 bases for J; bases not matched to a gene: 8. The germline V gene has CDR1 MNHEY and CDR2 SVGAGI. Written as DNA, the CDR3 is TGTGCCAGCAGTTACGGCTGGACTAGCTTCTCCGGGGAGCTGTTTTTT. Its translation is CASSYGWTSFSGELFF.

V and J are TRBV28 and TRBJ1-3; the D gene is possibly TRBD1 (6 bases). CDR1 is MDHEN and CDR2 is SYDVKM in the germline V gene. Trimming left V 8 bases short and J 3 bases short, with 14 bases between. The CDR3 consists of 14 residues. The CDR3, as DNA: TGTGCCAGCCCGGACAGAAGGATTGGAAACACCATATATTTT. It encodes CASPDRRIGNTIYF.

As to this clone: The sample contains more than one DNA sequence encoding this CDR3. This chain uses TRBV5-1 with TRBJ1-4, with D tentatively TRBD1 (6 bases). Germline V gene sequence: CDR1 SGHRS, CDR2 YFSETQ. Trimming pared 5 bases from V and 0 bases from J, leaving 11 bases between. The CDR3 consists of 15 residues. The CDR3 is CASSSTGATNEKLFF. The CDR3, as DNA: TGCGCCAGCAGTTCGACAGGAGCAACTAATGAAAAACTGTTTTTT.